This is a list of T cell receptor beta chains from one sample in a study of cytomegalovirus exposure and HLA in healthy donors. Libraries were prepared by immunoSEQ multiplex PCR; TCRdb keeps only in-frame clonotypes and omits some of them. Of 150,000 to 200,000 clones detected, approximately 82% appear once; the ten largest clones hold about 11%. Sequencing was done on a sample of PBMCs. Receptors originate from a man in his late teens or twenties in good health and CMV-seropositive. CDR3s include the opening cysteine and the closing phenylalanine or tryptophan. Each record gives: D gene, J gene, clone size, CDR3 length, V gene, CDR3 DNA, CDR3 protein. D genes are given only for firm matches. For some rows the clone size is stated as once, few or many, or as a class when expanded; others skip it.

>TRBD2|TRBJ2-5|-|16|TRBV5-8
TGTGCCAGCAGCTTCAATAGCGGGAGGTCGACGGAGACCCAGTACTTC
CASSFNSGRSTETQYF
>-|TRBJ1-2|-|13|TRBV10-1
TGCGCCAGCAGCGAATCTGGGCTACAGGGCTACACCTTC
CASSESGLQGYTF
>TRBD2|TRBJ2-7|-|19|TRBV4-1
TGCGCCAGCAGCCAAGAAGAGGGAGTAGCGGGAACAGTAACCTACGAGCAGTACTTC
CASSQEEGVAGTVTYEQYF
>-|TRBJ2-7|-|14|TRBV30
TGTGCCTGGAGTCTCCAGGGGTTCTCCTACGAGCAGTACTTC
CAWSLQGFSYEQYF
>TRBD1|TRBJ2-7|-|15|TRBV6-5
TGTGCCAGCAGGGAACTGAAGGGGACAGCCTACGAGCAGTACTTC
CASRELKGTAYEQYF
>-|TRBJ1-5|-|16|TRBV9
TGTGCCAGCAGCGTAGGGGACAATCGCGGCAATCAGCCCCAGCATTTT
CASSVGDNRGNQPQHF
>-|TRBJ2-6|-|15|TRBV5-1
TGCGCCAGCAGCTTCGAGAGCTCTGGGGCCAACGTCCTGACTTTC
CASSFESSGANVLTF
>TRBD2|TRBJ2-3|-|18|TRBV30
TGTGCCTGGAGTACTCTCCTAGCGGGGGGCCTCAGCACAGATACGCAGTATTTT
CAWSTLLAGGLSTDTQYF
>TRBD1|TRBJ2-7|-|14|TRBV5-6
TGTGCCAGCAGCCCGGGACAGAGGATCTACGAGCAGTACTTC
CASSPGQRIYEQYF
>-|TRBJ2-6|-|19|TRBV13
TGTGCCAGCAGCACATTTCATGATCCGGGAGAGACTGGGGCCAACGTCCTGACTTTC
CASSTFHDPGETGANVLTF
>TRBD1|TRBJ2-1|-|15|TRBV5-6
TGTGCCAGCAGCCCGGGACAGTTTGGTCTTGGGGAGCAGTTCTTC
CASSPGQFGLGEQFF
>-|TRBJ2-7|-|15|TRBV5-4
TGTGCCAGCAGCGAAGCGGGCGGAGGGCCCTACGAGCAGTACTTC
CASSEAGGGPYEQYF
>-|TRBJ2-2|-|14|TRBV2
TGTGCCAGCAGTGAAAAGCTAGCGACCGGGGAGCTGTTTTTT
CASSEKLATGELFF
>-|TRBJ1-2|-|13|TRBV14
TGTGCCAGCAGCCAGGCCAGGGTCTATGGCTACACCTTC
CASSQARVYGYTF
>TRBD2|TRBJ2-5|once|21|TRBV9
TGTGCCAGCAGCGTAGTCCCCCCGGGGGCTAGCGGGGTGCCTTCCCAAGAGACCCAGTACTTC
CASSVVPPGASGVPSQETQYF
>-|TRBJ1-1|-|11|TRBV30
TGTGCCTGGAGTGTCACAGGGGAAGCTTTCTTT
CAWSVTGEAFF
>TRBD1|TRBJ2-3|once|16|TRBV18
TGTGCCAGCTCACCGTCAGGGGGCGCGTTTGGAGATACGCAGTATTTT
CASSPSGGAFGDTQYF
>-|TRBJ2-1|-|16|TRBV27
TGTGCCAGCAGCCGCCGGGGGGCGGGAACCTACAATGAGCAGTTCTTC
CASSRRGAGTYNEQFF
>TRBD2|TRBJ2-7|-|20|TRBV19
TGTGCCAGTAGTCCCGGGACTAGCGGGCCTGCTTTAACCTTCTCCTACGAGCAGTACTTC
CASSPGTSGPALTFSYEQYF
>TRBD2|TRBJ2-1|-|17|TRBV5-1
TGCGCCAGCAGCTTGGGGGGACTAGCGGGATTCCTTAATGAGCAGTTCTTC
CASSLGGLAGFLNEQFF
>-|TRBJ1-1|-|13|TRBV10-2
TGCGCCAGCAGTGAACAGTCGAACACTGAAGCTTTCTTT
CASSEQSNTEAFF
>TRBD2|TRBJ2-1|-|17|TRBV18
TGTGCCAGCTCACCGACTGGGACTAGCAACACCTACAATGAGCAGTTCTTC
CASSPTGTSNTYNEQFF
>TRBD2|TRBJ2-1|-|14|TRBV12-5
TGTGCTAGTGCCCGTAGCGGGGAATACAATGAGCAGTTCTTC
CASARSGEYNEQFF
>-|TRBJ1-1|-|14|TRBV11-3
TGTGCCAGCAGCTTAGATCGCGCGAGCACTGAAGCTTTCTTT
CASSLDRASTEAFF
>TRBD2|TRBJ2-3|-|14|TRBV7-6
TGTGCCAGCAGCTTAGTCGGGGGGACAGATACGCAGTATTTT
CASSLVGGTDTQYF
>TRBD2|TRBJ2-1|-|15|TRBV11-2
TGTGCCAGCAGCTTAGTAGCGGGAGGTGCCAAGGAGCAGTTCTTC
CASSLVAGGAKEQFF
>TRBD2|TRBJ2-7|few|13|TRBV6-4
TGTGCCGAATTGAGTAGCGGGCCCTTGGGGCAGTACTTC
CAELSSGPLGQYF
>-|TRBJ1-1|-|14|TRBV27
TGTGCCAGCAGTACCAACGGGGGAGGGACTGAAGCTTTCTTT
CASSTNGGGTEAFF
>-|TRBJ1-2|-|15|TRBV19
TGTGCCAGTACCCAGGCGGGGGGTGTAAACTATGGCTACACCTTC
CASTQAGGVNYGYTF
>-|TRBJ2-5|once|18|TRBV13
TGTGCCAGCAGCTTAGGCTACTCGGAGAGCTCAAGGTTGGAGACCCAGTACTTC
CASSLGYSESSRLETQYF
>-|TRBJ1-4|-|16|TRBV5-1
TGCGCCAGCAGCTTGGGGCGGGAGCCTTATCTTGAAAAACTGTTTTTT
CASSLGREPYLEKLFF
>TRBD1|TRBJ1-5|once|16|TRBV28
TGTGCCAGCAGAGCCGACAGGGACAATAGCAATCAGCCCCAGCATTTT
CASRADRDNSNQPQHF
>-|TRBJ1-2|-|13|TRBV9
TGTGCCAGCAGCGTACGACAGGACTATGGCTACACCTTC
CASSVRQDYGYTF
>TRBD2|TRBJ2-3|-|15|TRBV29-1
TGCAGCGGTTCTAGCGGGAGGGACACCACAGATACGCAGTATTTT
CSGSSGRDTTDTQYF
>TRBD1|TRBJ1-4|-|15|TRBV27
TGTGCCAGCAGGGCTGGGACAGTTTCGAATGAAAAACTGTTTTTT
CASRAGTVSNEKLFF
>-|TRBJ2-3|-|12|TRBV13
TGTGCCAGCAGCACTCCGTCAGATACGCAGTATTTT
CASSTPSDTQYF
>-|TRBJ1-4|once|20|TRBV13
TGTGCCAGCAGCTTTAGCCGCCTAAAGTCAAGCGGATCGGCTAATGAAAAACTGTTTTTT
CASSFSRLKSSGSANEKLFF
>TRBD2|TRBJ2-7|-|13|TRBV7-9
TGTGCCAGCAGCTTAGGCCAGACTAGCTTTCAGTACTTC
CASSLGQTSFQYF
>-|TRBJ1-6|-|13|TRBV30
TGTGCCTGCAGGGATTTCTATAATTCACCCCTCCACTTT
CACRDFYNSPLHF
>TRBD2|TRBJ2-7|-|17|TRBV5-6
TGTGCCAGCAGCCCCGCAGCGGGAGTTGTCTCATCCTACGAGCAGTACTTC
CASSPAAGVVSSYEQYF
>TRBD1|TRBJ2-4|-|17|TRBV5-5
TGTGCCAGCAGCTGGGCCACAGGGGCAGGAGCCAAAAACATTCAGTACTTC
CASSWATGAGAKNIQYF
>TRBD1|TRBJ1-6|-|14|TRBV5-1
TGCGCCAGCAGCTTTCAGGGGGCTGATTCACCCCTCCACTTT
CASSFQGADSPLHF
>-|TRBJ2-3|-|15|TRBV19
TGTGCCAGTAGTATAGTGGCGGGAAAGAAGGATACGCAGTATTTT
CASSIVAGKKDTQYF
>TRBD2|TRBJ2-3|-|14|TRBV6-1
TGTGCCATTCAACCGTGGCGGGAGGTAGATACGCAGTATTTT
CAIQPWREVDTQYF
>TRBD2|TRBJ2-3|-|15|TRBV7-9
TGTGCCAGCAGCCCTACTAGCGGGAAGGGGGATACGCAGTATTTT
CASSPTSGKGDTQYF
>TRBD1|TRBJ2-7|-|15|TRBV7-2
TGTGCCAGCAGCTTATCCGGGACAGGGGGCTACGAGCAGTACTTC
CASSLSGTGGYEQYF
>TRBD2|TRBJ2-3|-|16|TRBV9
TGTGCCAGCAGCCCAACCGGGACTAAAAACACAGATACGCAGTATTTT
CASSPTGTKNTDTQYF
>-|TRBJ1-4|-|14|TRBV18
TGTGCCAGCTCACCTCAGGGGTCAGGCGAAAAACTGTTTTTT
CASSPQGSGEKLFF